This passage covers 13 T cell receptor beta chains from one sample sequenced in a study of cytomegalovirus exposure and HLA in healthy donors. Researchers ran the PCR with 60 Vbeta and 13 Jbeta primers. TCRdb's table, derived via immunoSEQ multiplex PCR, lists solely in-frame clones and lacks some. Among more than 95,000 clones listed, around 79% were seen once. Sequenced input: PBMCs. Source of these receptors: a man between 60 and 75 years old in good health and CMV-seropositive.

The chain joins TRBV19 to TRBJ2-3; TRBD1 aligns across 9 bases. Unmatched junction bases numbered 8, after V lost 6 bases and J lost 4 bases. From germline, CDR1 is LNHDA and CDR2 SQIVND (reference sequence). This CDR3 is 15 amino acids long. The chain's CDR3 is CASSLRGQGADTQYF. In DNA, the CDR3 is TGTGCCAGTAGCCTTAGGGGACAGGGAGCAGATACGCAGTATTTT.

The chain combines TRBV7-9 with TRBJ1-1; D is possibly TRBD1 (6 bases). Germline assignment: CDR1 SEHNR and CDR2 FQNEAQ (reference sequence). This CDR3 is built from 13 residues. Trimming left V 5 bases short and J 0 bases short, with 7 bases between. The CDR3: CASSQGMNTEAFF. Written as DNA, the CDR3 is TGTGCCAGCAGCCAGGGGATGAACACTGAAGCTTTCTTT.

This clone was seen a handful of times. The chain links TRBV5-4 to TRBJ2-5, with 8 positions matching TRBD1. CDR1 SGHNT and CDR2 YYREEE come from the germline V gene (reference sequence). Losses at the gene ends were 4 bases for V and 3 bases for J; bases not matched to a gene: 5. This CDR3 region has 14 residues. The CDR3 reads CASSLLTGEETQYF. The CDR3 DNA reads TGTGCCAGCAGCCTCCTGACAGGGGAAGAGACCCAGTACTTC.

This chain joins TRBV5-1 and TRBJ1-3; a possible D gene is TRBD1 (5 bases). CDR1 SGHRS and CDR2 YFSETQ come from the germline V gene. The CDR3 has 14 residues. Between the trimmed V and J ends, which lost 4 bases and 5 bases, there was a span of 13 bases. CDR3 sequence reads: CASSPSTERNTIYF. CDR3 DNA sequence: TGCGCCAGCAGCCCTTCGACAGAACGAAACACCATATATTTT.

The chain couples TRBV5-4 to TRBJ1-4; D is undetermined. Trimming removed 4 bases at V and 1 base at J, with 11 bases between. Looked up from germline, CDR1 is SGHNT and CDR2 is YYREEE (reference sequence). This CDR3 has 15 residues. The CDR3 DNA reads TGTGCCAGCAGCAAAAACGTCGGAACTAATGAAAAACTGTTTTTT. Its translation is CASSKNVGTNEKLFF.

J is TRBJ2-1 and V is TRBV2; 9 bases align to TRBD2. Germline values: CDR1 SNHLY, CDR2 FYNNEI. J was trimmed by 8 bases and V by 2 bases; bases with no gene match: 13. This CDR3 has 17 residues. Here the CDR3 reads CASSEPGRLKRGDEQFF. In DNA form, the CDR3 reads TGTGCCAGCAGTGAACCAGGACGTCTAAAGCGGGGGGATGAGCAGTTCTTC.

The chain couples TRBV18 to TRBJ2-2; possible D gene TRBD1, 6 bases. This CDR3 has 14 residues. Trimming stripped 1 base from V and 4 bases from J, with 7 bases between. Germline lookup yields CDR1 KGHSH and CDR2 LQKENI. The CDR3 DNA reads as TGTGCCAGCTCACCACAACAGGGCACCGGGGAGCTGTTTTTT. This encodes CASSPQQGTGELFF.

Details on this clone: The junction does not match germline at one end; this may be a read error. J is TRBJ2-3 and V is TRBV5-1; 10 bases map to TRBD1. From germline, CDR1 is SGHRS and CDR2 YFSETQ. This CDR3 spans 11 amino acids. CDR3 residues: CASSLEGQGIF. The CDR3 nucleotides are TGCGCCAGCAGCTTGGAGGGACAGGGGATTTTT. Full variable domain (outside the CDR3, taken from reference TRBV5-1 and TRBJ2-3): KAGVTQTPRYLIKTRGQQVTLSCSPISGHRSVSWYQQTPGQGLQFLFEYFSETQRNKGNFPGRFSGRQFSNSRSEMNVSTLELGDSALYLCASSLEGQGIFGPGTRLTVL.

The V and J genes are TRBV7-9 and TRBJ2-7, with D perhaps matching TRBD2 (5 bases). Germline V gives CDR1 SEHNR, CDR2 FQNEAQ (reference sequence). V lost 4 bases, J lost 5 bases, and 18 bases lay in between. The length of the CDR3 is 15 residues. CDR3 sequence reads: CASSSPGLIGHEQYF. For the CDR3, the DNA is TGTGCCAGCAGCTCACCTGGACTCATTGGCCACGAGCAGTACTTC.

This rearrangement joins TRBV6-5 to TRBJ2-7; 8 bases agree with TRBD2. V was pared by 4 bases and J by 6 bases, with 11 bases of the junction left unmatched. In germline, CDR1 is MNHEY, CDR2 SVGAGI. The CDR3 spans 15 residues. This chain's CDR3 is CASSFSPSGGGEQYF. CDR3 DNA: TGTGCCAGCAGTTTCTCCCCGAGCGGGGGTGGCGAGCAGTACTTC.

There are a few counts of this clone. The J gene is TRBJ1-1, the V gene TRBV25-1; no clear D. V was cut by 8 bases and J by 8 bases, with 12 bases left in between. The CDR3 runs to 11 residues. Per the germline V gene, CDR1 is MGHDK and CDR2 is SYGVNS. The CDR3 DNA follows: TGTGCCAGCGGTACCAGATTAGAAGCTTTCTTT. It encodes CASGTRLEAFF.

The chain recombines TRBV19 with TRBJ1-2; 8 bases are shared with TRBD1. The CDR3 covers 15 residues. V was pared by 6 bases and J by 4 bases, with 10 bases of the junction left unmatched. The germline V gene encodes CDR1 LNHDA and CDR2 SQIVND (reference sequence). The CDR3 nucleotides read TGTGCCAGTAGGGCAGCGGACAGGGATCTCTATGGCTACACCTTC. Amino acid sequence: CASRAADRDLYGYTF.

J is TRBJ1-1 and V is TRBV5-8; TRBD1 is a possible D gene (5 bases). Germline assignment: CDR1 SGHTS and CDR2 YDEGEE. V lost 0 bases and J 0 bases, leaving 9 bases between the germline ends. CDR3 size: 15 residues. DNA for the CDR3: TGTGCCAGCAGCTTGGGGACAAGGCTGAACACTGAAGCTTTCTTT. It is translated as CASSLGTRLNTEAFF.